This is a list of T cell receptor beta chains from one sample in a study of blood T cell repertoires in COVID-19. The method was immunoSEQ multiplex PCR; TCRdb's version includes in-frame clones alone and lacks a portion of them. There are more than 45,000 clones in the sample; around 83% occur only once, and roughly 15% lies in the top ten. Source material: peripheral blood. The receptors were gathered from a human donor in a cohort sampled during active COVID-19. Each CDR3 is given with its conserved first and last residue. A D gene is named only where the DNA matches it firmly. Clone size is shown for a subset of rows, as once, few, many or a class of expanded clone.

TRBV30,-,-,TRBJ1-2,TGTGCCTGGAGTGAGGCAGGGTTCTACTATGGCTACACCTTC,CAWSEAGFYYGYTF
TRBV24-1,-,TRBD1,TRBJ1-6,TGTGCCACCAGTCCAGGGGGCGTGGCACCCCTCCACTTT,CATSPGGVAPLHF
TRBV6-5,few,-,TRBJ1-5,TGTGCCAGCAGTTACCGCCAGGATAGCAATCAGCCCCAGCATTTT,CASSYRQDSNQPQHF
TRBV29-1,-,-,TRBJ1-4,TGCAGCGCCCGGACAGAAAATAATGAAAAACTGTTTTTT,CSARTENNEKLFF
TRBV28,once,TRBD1,TRBJ1-2,TGTGCCAGCAGTTTAAGGGGGCTGAACTATGGCTACACCTTC,CASSLRGLNYGYTF
TRBV15,-,-,TRBJ2-2,TGTGCCACCAGCAGAGATGATCGAGGGATCTCGAACACCGGGGAGCTGTTTTTT,CATSRDDRGISNTGELFF
TRBV11-1,-,-,TRBJ2-7,TGTGCCAGCAGCTTCGGGGGGCCCTACGAGCAGTACTTC,CASSFGGPYEQYF
TRBV5-5,-,-,TRBJ2-3,TGTGCCAGCACCTTCCCCCCTCCCTCGGATACGCAGTATTTT,CASTFPPPSDTQYF
TRBV6-6,-,TRBD2,TRBJ2-1,TGTGCCAGCAGTCACCAATCCCTTGCGGGAGGGCCGGTCAATGAGCAGTTCTTC,CASSHQSLAGGPVNEQFF
TRBV12-3/TRBV12-4,-,TRBD2,TRBJ2-1,TGTGCCAGCAGGCGGGGGGGCGGGTATGAGCAGTTCTTC,CASRRGGGYEQFF
TRBV6-5,few,-,TRBJ2-1,TGTGCCAGCAGTCCCCTGGGACTCTACAATGAGCAGTTCTTC,CASSPLGLYNEQFF
TRBV28,-,TRBD1,TRBJ2-1,TGTGCCAGCAGAGAAAGACAGGGGTGGGGTGAGCAGTTCTTC,CASRERQGWGEQFF
TRBV5-1,-,-,TRBJ1-2,TGCGCCAGCAAATACCTCGGGGCTAACTATGGCTACACCTTC,CASKYLGANYGYTF
TRBV28,few,-,TRBJ1-1,TGTGCCAGCAGTCGCCCGGGACACACACCCATTGAAGCTTTCTTT,CASSRPGHTPIEAFF
TRBV19,once,-,TRBJ1-6,TGTGCCAGTAGTATATCCAGCGGCTCCTATAATTCACCCCTCCACTTT,CASSISSGSYNSPLHF
TRBV12-5,-,-,TRBJ2-1,TGTGCTAGTGCCCCTCAGGGGCTTGTGAATGAGCAGTTCTTC,CASAPQGLVNEQFF
TRBV11-3,-,-,TRBJ1-1,TGTGCCAGCAGCTTTAGTAGGAACACTGAAGCTTTCTTT,CASSFSRNTEAFF
TRBV6-5,-,-,TRBJ2-5,TGTGCCAGCAGTTACTCGATAATAGGGGGAGAGACCCAGTACTTC,CASSYSIIGGETQYF
TRBV3-1/TRBV3-2,-,-,TRBJ2-1,TGTGCCAGCCAGTACCGGGGGGCCAACAATGAGCAGTTCTTC,CASQYRGANNEQFF
TRBV3-1/TRBV3-2,-,-,TRBJ1-6,TGTGCCAGCAGCCAAGTCCTCAGTAATTCACCCCTCCACTTT,CASSQVLSNSPLHF
TRBV25-1,once,-,TRBJ2-5,TGTGCCAGCACCCCTTCTCAGGGGAGAGGGGAGACCCAGTACTTC,CASTPSQGRGETQYF
TRBV5-1,-,-,TRBJ1-2,TGCGCCAGCAGCCTTAACAGGGACTATGGCTACACCTTC,CASSLNRDYGYTF
TRBV5-1,-,-,TRBJ1-1,TGCGCCAGCAGTCCCGGGGGAATGAACACTGAAGCTTTCTTT,CASSPGGMNTEAFF
TRBV10-3,-,-,TRBJ1-1,TGTGCCCCGGTTTTGACACTGAACACTGAAGCTTTCTTT,CAPVLTLNTEAFF
TRBV9,once,TRBD1,TRBJ2-7,TGTGCCAGCAGCCCACGGACAGGGAGCTCCTACGAGCAGTACTTC,CASSPRTGSSYEQYF
TRBV10-3,-,TRBD1,TRBJ2-2,TGTGCCATCAGTGAGTCAGGAGGACAGGGTAACACCGGGGAGCTGTTTTTT,CAISESGGQGNTGELFF
TRBV6-5,-,-,TRBJ2-7,TGTGCCAGCATAGGAACAGGGACATACGAGCAGTACTTC,CASIGTGTYEQYF
TRBV2,-,-,TRBJ1-5,TGTGCCAGCAGTGAATGGGGCAGTAGCAATCAGCCCCAGCATTTT,CASSEWGSSNQPQHF
TRBV19,-,TRBD2,TRBJ2-5,TGTGCCGTGGGACTAGCGGGGGCCCGAGAGACCCAGTACTTC,CAVGLAGARETQYF
TRBV4-1,-,TRBD1,TRBJ1-4,TGCGCCAGCAGCCAAGCCATGACAGGGGATTTAACAAATGAAAAACTGTTTTTT,CASSQAMTGDLTNEKLFF
TRBV27,-,-,TRBJ1-6,TGTGCCAGCTCCCAAGACAGGTTCTCTAATTCACCCCTCCACTTT,CASSQDRFSNSPLHF
TRBV2,once,-,TRBJ1-4,TGTGCCAGCAGCATCCGGGGGGGGGCGAACGAAAAACTGTTTTTT,CASSIRGGANEKLFF
TRBV19,-,TRBD1,TRBJ1-2,TGTGCCAGTAGTGCGACAGGGGGCAACTATGGCTACACCTTC,CASSATGGNYGYTF
TRBV19,-,-,TRBJ1-1,TGTGCCAGTAGCACCGGGGAGAGGAACACTGAAGCTTTCTTT,CASSTGERNTEAFF
TRBV7-9,once,TRBD1,TRBJ2-3,TGTGCCAGCAGCTCGACAGGGACAGATACGCAGTATTTT,CASSSTGTDTQYF
TRBV6-4,-,-,TRBJ2-3,TGTGCCAGCAGTGACTCTGGCAGGGGGGGCACAGATACGCAGTATTTT,CASSDSGRGGTDTQYF
TRBV18,-,-,TRBJ2-2,TGTGCCAGCTCCCTCCAGGGGAACACCGGGGAGCTGTTTTTT,CASSLQGNTGELFF
TRBV6-5,-,-,TRBJ1-1,TGTGCCAGCAGTTACGACCGGGAAGGGATCACTGAAGCTTTCTTT,CASSYDREGITEAFF
TRBV7-2,-,TRBD1,TRBJ1-1,TGTGCCAGCAGCACCCAGGGACAGGGGAACACTGAAGCTTTCTTT,CASSTQGQGNTEAFF
TRBV7-2,-,-,TRBJ2-7,TGTGCCAGCGGGCTGATCACAGGGTCTGCTTACGAGCAGTACTTC,CASGLITGSAYEQYF
TRBV19,-,-,TRBJ2-2,TGTGCCAGTAAACCCGGGACTGAGCGTACCGGGGAGCTGTTTTTT,CASKPGTERTGELFF
TRBV6-4,once,TRBD1,TRBJ2-3,TGTGCCAGCAGTGGGAGGGTTGGACAGGGGAATAAGGATACGCAGTATTTT,CASSGRVGQGNKDTQYF
TRBV25-1,-,-,TRBJ2-5,TGTGCCAGCAGTAGCCCGAACGTACTAGCAAAGACCCAGTACTTC,CASSSPNVLAKTQYF
TRBV5-5,-,-,TRBJ1-6,TGTGCCAGCAGCTTCCCTGACAGACCCAATTCACCCCTCCACTTT,CASSFPDRPNSPLHF
TRBV28,-,-,TRBJ2-7,TGTGCCAGCAGTTTACGGTCGACTCCGGCGGACGAGCAGTACTTC,CASSLRSTPADEQYF
TRBV5-6,once,TRBD1,TRBJ1-6,TGTGCCAGCAGCCCCCGGCCAGGGGGCTTTTCACCCCTCCACTTT,CASSPRPGGFSPLHF
TRBV19,-,-,TRBJ2-5,TGTGCCAGTAGTATTGGCCCCGGACAGCAAGAGACCCAGTACTTC,CASSIGPGQQETQYF
TRBV5-5,-,-,TRBJ1-1,TGTGCCAGCAGCTTGGATGGGGGGATGAACACTGAAGCTTTCTTT,CASSLDGGMNTEAFF
TRBV5-4,-,-,TRBJ2-3,TGTGCCAGCAGCAGCGGGACAGGTAGCACAGATACGCAGTATTTT,CASSSGTGSTDTQYF
TRBV19,-,TRBD1,TRBJ1-5,TGTGCCAGTAGCGGGCAGGGGGCTTTCAATCAGCCCCAGCATTTT,CASSGQGAFNQPQHF
TRBV20-1,-,TRBD1,TRBJ2-1,TGCAGTGCTAGTGGACACCTGACCCGGGACAGGATGAGGAATGAGCAGTTCTTC,CSASGHLTRDRMRNEQFF
TRBV28,-,TRBD1,TRBJ1-2,TGTGCCAGCAGTTTTAGTGGGACAGGCCTCTGGGGCTACACCTTC,CASSFSGTGLWGYTF
TRBV3-1/TRBV3-2,once,TRBD2,TRBJ2-5,TGTGCCAGCAGCCGACTAACTAGCGGGAGGGGTCAAGAGACCCAGTACTTC,CASSRLTSGRGQETQYF
TRBV7-2,-,-,TRBJ2-5,TGTGCCAGCAGCGTCACCGCTGGGAGCTTCCAAGAGACCCAGTACTTC,CASSVTAGSFQETQYF
TRBV5-1,few,TRBD1,TRBJ1-2,TGCGCCAGCAGCGACAGGACAGGGGGCGTCTATGGCTACACCTTC,CASSDRTGGVYGYTF
TRBV29-1,-,TRBD2,TRBJ2-1,TGCAGCGTCCGGGGGGGTTACAATGAGCAGTTCTTC,CSVRGGYNEQFF
TRBV5-5,-,-,TRBJ1-1,TGTGCCAGCAGCGCGGGCCCGAACACTGAAGCTTTCTTT,CASSAGPNTEAFF
TRBV7-9,once,-,TRBJ1-4,TGTGCCAGCAGCTTACGGCCAGGGAAGGGTTATGAAAAACTGTTTTTT,CASSLRPGKGYEKLFF
TRBV7-2,-,-,TRBJ2-1,TGTGCCAGCAGCTTAGTTTTCGGGGAAGAGCAGTTCTTC,CASSLVFGEEQFF
TRBV3-1/TRBV3-2,-,TRBD2,TRBJ2-1,TGTGCCAGCAGCCCAACGGGCGGGGGCTCCTACAATGAGCAGTTCTTC,CASSPTGGGSYNEQFF